Reported below is one TCR beta chain. TCRdb keeps only in-frame clones here, not all; method: immunoSEQ multiplex PCR. The sample carries almost 35,000 clones, approximately 91% recorded once. This sample stems from a study of T cell changes during pregnancy in multiple sclerosis. CDR3 size: 17 residues. V was clipped by 1 base and J by 1 base, with 18 bases between them. Germline V gene data show CDR1 as SGHDT and CDR2 as YYEEEE. Sequenced here: peripheral blood, sampled in the second trimester of pregnancy. This receptor was identified in a female donor in good health, enrolled as a control in a pregnancy study. The rearrangement uses TRBV5-6 and TRBJ2-7; possibly TRBD1 for D (5 bases). CDR3 coding DNA: TGTGCCAGCAGCTTGCGTCAGGGCTCGGATGGGTCCTACGAGCAGTACTTC. Amino acids: CASSLRQGSDGSYEQYF.